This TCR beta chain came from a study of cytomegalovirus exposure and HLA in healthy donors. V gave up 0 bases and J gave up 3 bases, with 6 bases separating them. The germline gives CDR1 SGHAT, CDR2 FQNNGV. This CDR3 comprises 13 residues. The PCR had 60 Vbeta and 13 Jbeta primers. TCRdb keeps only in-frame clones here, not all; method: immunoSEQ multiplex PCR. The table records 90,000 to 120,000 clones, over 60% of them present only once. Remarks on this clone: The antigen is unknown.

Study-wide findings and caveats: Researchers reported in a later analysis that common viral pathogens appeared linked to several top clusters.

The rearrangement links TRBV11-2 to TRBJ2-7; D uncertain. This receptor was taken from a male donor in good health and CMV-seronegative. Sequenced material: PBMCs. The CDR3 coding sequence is TGTGCCAGCAGCTTAGAATCCAGCTACGAGCAGTACTTC. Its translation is CASSLESSYEQYF. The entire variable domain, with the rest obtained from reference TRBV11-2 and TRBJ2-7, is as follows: EAGVAQSPRYKIIEKRQSVAFWCNPISGHATLYWYQQILGQGPKLLIQFQNNGVVDDSQLPKDRFSAERLKGVDSTLKIQPAKLEDSAVYLCASSLESSYEQYFGPGTRLTVT.